This T cell receptor (beta chain) is drawn from a study of post-analysis software for immune sequencing data. Built from TCR beta cDNA, the libraries had unique molecular identifiers in them. TCRdb re-analysed the PCR reads in MiXCR, keeping a single row per CDR3 protein. The sample holds about 820,000 distinct CDR3 sequences, around 53% seen once. Study-wide findings and caveats: In patients, five or six TRBV segments were more frequent than in controls, with TRBV5-6, TRBV5-1 and TRBV20-1 among them. Diversity measured as normalized Chao1 was significantly lower in multiple sclerosis patients than in controls.

Germline V gene sequence: CDR1 SGHAT, CDR2 FQNNGV. CDR3 length: 11 amino acids. V lost 4 bases and J lost 8, with 8 bases in between. A remark on this clonotype: Antigen: not known.

The chain recombines TRBV11-2 with TRBJ1-1, with D unclear. This sequence was found in a girl aged 5 to 17 with multiple sclerosis. Specimen: blood. The CDR3 is CASSSSNEAFF. The DNA of the CDR3 is TGTGCCAGCAGCTCCTCCAACGAAGCTTTCTTT.